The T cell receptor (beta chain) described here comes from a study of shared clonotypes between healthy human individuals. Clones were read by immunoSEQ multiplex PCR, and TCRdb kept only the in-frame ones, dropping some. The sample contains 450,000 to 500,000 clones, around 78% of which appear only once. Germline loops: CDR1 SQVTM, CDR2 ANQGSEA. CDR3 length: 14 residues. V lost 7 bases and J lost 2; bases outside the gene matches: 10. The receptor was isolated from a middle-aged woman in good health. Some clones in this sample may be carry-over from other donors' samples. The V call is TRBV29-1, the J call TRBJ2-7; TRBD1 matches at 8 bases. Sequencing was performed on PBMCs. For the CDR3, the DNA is TGCAGCGCCCGGGACAGGTTAGAGCCCTACGAGCAGTACTTC. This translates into CSARDRLEPYEQYF.